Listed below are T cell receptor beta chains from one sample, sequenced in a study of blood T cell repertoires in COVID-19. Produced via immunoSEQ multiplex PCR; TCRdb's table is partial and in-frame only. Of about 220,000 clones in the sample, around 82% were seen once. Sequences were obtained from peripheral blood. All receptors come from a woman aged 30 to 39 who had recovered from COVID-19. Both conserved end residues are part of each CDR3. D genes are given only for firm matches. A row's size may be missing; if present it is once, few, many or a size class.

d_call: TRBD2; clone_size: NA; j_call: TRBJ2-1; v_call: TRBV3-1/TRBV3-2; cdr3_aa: CASSPGTSGYNEQFF; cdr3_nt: TGTGCCAGCAGCCCCGGGACTAGCGGGTACAATGAGCAGTTCTTC
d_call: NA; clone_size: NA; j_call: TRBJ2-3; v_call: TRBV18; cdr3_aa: CASSPASTDTQYF; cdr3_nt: TGTGCCAGCTCACCGGCTAGCACAGATACGCAGTATTTT
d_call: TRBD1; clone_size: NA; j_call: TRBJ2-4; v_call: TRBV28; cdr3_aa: CASSIHRGIAKNIQYF; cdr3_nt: TGTGCCAGCAGTATCCACAGGGGAATAGCCAAAAACATTCAGTACTTC
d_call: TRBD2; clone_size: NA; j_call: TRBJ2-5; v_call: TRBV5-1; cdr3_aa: CASSRGLGSQETQYF; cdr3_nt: TGCGCCAGCAGCAGGGGACTAGGTTCCCAAGAGACCCAGTACTTC
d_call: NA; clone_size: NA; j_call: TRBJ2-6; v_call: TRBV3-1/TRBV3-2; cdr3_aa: CASSERVSGANVLTF; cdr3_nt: TGTGCCAGCAGCGAACGGGTCTCTGGGGCCAACGTCCTGACTTTC
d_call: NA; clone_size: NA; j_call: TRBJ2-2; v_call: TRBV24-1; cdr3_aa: CATSDSSPRGPWTGELFF; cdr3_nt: TGTGCCACCAGTGATTCATCGCCCCGCGGGCCTTGGACCGGGGAGCTGTTTTTT
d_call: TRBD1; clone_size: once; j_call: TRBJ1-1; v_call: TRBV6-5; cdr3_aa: CASSGTGVGEAFF; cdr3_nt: TGTGCCAGCAGCGGGACAGGGGTAGGTGAAGCTTTCTTT
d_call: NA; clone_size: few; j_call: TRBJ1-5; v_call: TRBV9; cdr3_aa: CASSEWQDRQPQHF; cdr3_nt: TGTGCCAGCAGCGAGTGGCAGGATCGACAGCCCCAGCATTTT
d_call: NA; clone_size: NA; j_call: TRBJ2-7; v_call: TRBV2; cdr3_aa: CASSDGRGQYF; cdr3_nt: TGTGCCAGCAGTGATGGGAGAGGGCAGTACTTC
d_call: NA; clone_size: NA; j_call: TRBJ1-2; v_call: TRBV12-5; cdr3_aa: CASGLAEGGYTF; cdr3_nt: TGTGCTAGTGGTTTAGCGGAAGGTGGCTACACCTTC
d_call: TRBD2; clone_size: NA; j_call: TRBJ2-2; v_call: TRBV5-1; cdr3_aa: CASSLGTSNTGELFF; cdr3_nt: TGCGCCAGCAGCTTGGGGACTAGCAACACCGGGGAGCTGTTTTTT
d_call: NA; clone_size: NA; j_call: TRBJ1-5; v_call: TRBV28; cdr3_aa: CASSLLVKGRQPQHF; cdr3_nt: TGTGCCAGCAGTTTATTGGTGAAGGGGAGGCAGCCCCAGCATTTT
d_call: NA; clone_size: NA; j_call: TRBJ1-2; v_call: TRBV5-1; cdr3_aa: CASSLAGGIGYGYTF; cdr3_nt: TGCGCCAGCAGCTTGGCCGGGGGGATCGGCTATGGCTACACCTTC
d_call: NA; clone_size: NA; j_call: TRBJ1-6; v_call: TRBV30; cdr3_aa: CAWSAGKSPLHF; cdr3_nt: TGTGCCTGGAGTGCAGGGAAATCACCCCTCCACTTT
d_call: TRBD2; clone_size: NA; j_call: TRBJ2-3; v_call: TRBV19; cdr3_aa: CASIPTSGRADTQYF; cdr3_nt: TGTGCCAGTATCCCCACTAGCGGGCGCGCAGATACGCAGTATTTT
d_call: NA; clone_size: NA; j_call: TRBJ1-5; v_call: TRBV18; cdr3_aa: CASSPRFSKGRQYSNQPQHF; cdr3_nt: TGTGCCAGCTCACCACGATTTTCGAAGGGGCGGCAATATAGCAATCAGCCCCAGCATTTT
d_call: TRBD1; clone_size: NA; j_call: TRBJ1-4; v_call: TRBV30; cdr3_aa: CAWVQTGVDEKLFF; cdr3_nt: TGTGCCTGGGTCCAGACAGGGGTGGACGAAAAACTGTTTTTT
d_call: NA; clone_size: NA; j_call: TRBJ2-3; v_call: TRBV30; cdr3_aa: CAQRPGSPDTQYF; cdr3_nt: TGTGCCCAGAGGCCCGGGAGTCCAGATACGCAGTATTTT
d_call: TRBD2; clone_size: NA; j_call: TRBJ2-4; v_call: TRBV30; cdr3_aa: CAWSPLAGGPNIQYF; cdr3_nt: TGTGCCTGGAGTCCCCTAGCGGGAGGGCCGAACATTCAGTACTTC
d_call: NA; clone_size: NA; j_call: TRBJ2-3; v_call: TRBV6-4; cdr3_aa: CASSDWGSTDTQYF; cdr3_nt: TGTGCCAGCAGTGATTGGGGCAGCACAGATACGCAGTATTTT
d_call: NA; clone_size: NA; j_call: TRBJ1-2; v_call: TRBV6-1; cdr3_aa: CASSDRWGYTF; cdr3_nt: TGTGCCAGCAGTGACAGGTGGGGCTACACCTTC
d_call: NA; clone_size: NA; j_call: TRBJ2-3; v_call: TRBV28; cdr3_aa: CASSPGSTDTQYF; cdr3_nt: TGTGCCAGTTCCCCGGGTAGCACAGATACGCAGTATTTT
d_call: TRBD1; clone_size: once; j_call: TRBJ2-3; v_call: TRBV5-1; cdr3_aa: CASSFGQGTTDTQYF; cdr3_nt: TGCGCCAGCAGCTTCGGACAGGGAACCACAGATACGCAGTATTTT
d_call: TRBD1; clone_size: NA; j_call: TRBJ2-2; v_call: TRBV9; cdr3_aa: CASSAGQGNTGELFF; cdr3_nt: TGTGCCAGCAGCGCGGGACAGGGGAACACCGGGGAGCTGTTTTTT
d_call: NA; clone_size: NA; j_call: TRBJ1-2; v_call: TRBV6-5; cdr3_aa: CAARPTAGNYGYTF; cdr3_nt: TGTGCCGCCCGACCGACGGCGGGTAACTATGGCTACACCTTC
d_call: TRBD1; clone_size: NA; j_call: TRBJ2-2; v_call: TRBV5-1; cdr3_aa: CASSFAQGVSGELFF; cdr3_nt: TGCGCCAGCAGCTTTGCACAGGGGGTGAGCGGGGAGCTGTTTTTT
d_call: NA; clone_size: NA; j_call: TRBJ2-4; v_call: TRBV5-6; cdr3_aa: CASSLGLNIQYF; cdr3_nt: TGTGCCAGCAGCTTGGGACTGAACATTCAGTACTTC
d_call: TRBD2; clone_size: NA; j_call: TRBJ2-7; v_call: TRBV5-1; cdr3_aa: CASSLSLAGAHEQYF; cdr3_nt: TGCGCCAGCAGCTTGTCACTAGCGGGAGCCCACGAGCAGTACTTC
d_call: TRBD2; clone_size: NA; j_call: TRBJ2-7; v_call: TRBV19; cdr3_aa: CASSAGLAASYEQYF; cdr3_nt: TGTGCCAGTAGTGCGGGACTAGCGGCCTCCTACGAGCAGTACTTC
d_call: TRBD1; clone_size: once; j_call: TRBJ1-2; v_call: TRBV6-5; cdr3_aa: CASSDRGSNYGYTF; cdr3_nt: TGTGCCAGCTCGGACAGGGGCTCGAACTATGGCTACACCTTC
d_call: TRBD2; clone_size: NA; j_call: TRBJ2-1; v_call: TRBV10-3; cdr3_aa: CAISDHPGTSGSDEQFF; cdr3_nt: TGTGCCATCAGTGATCATCCGGGGACTAGCGGGAGTGATGAGCAGTTCTTC
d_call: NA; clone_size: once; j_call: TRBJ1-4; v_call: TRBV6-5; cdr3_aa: CASTAWAPNEKLFF; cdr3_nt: TGTGCCAGCACGGCGTGGGCCCCTAATGAAAAACTGTTTTTT
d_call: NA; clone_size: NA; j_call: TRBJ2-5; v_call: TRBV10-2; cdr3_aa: CASIVGSGPPWTQYF; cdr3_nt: TGCGCCAGCATAGTGGGAAGCGGCCCACCATGGACCCAGTACTTC
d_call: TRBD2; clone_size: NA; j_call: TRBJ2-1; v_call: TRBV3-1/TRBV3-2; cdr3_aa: CASSQVKRAGDSYNEQFF; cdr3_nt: TGTGCCAGCAGCCAAGTGAAGAGGGCGGGAGACTCCTACAATGAGCAGTTCTTC
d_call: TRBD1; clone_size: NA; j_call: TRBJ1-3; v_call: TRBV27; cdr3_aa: CASSWDRGADTIYF; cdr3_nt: TGTGCCAGCAGTTGGGACAGGGGTGCGGACACCATATATTTT
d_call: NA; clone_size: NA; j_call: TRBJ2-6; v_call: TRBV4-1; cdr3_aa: CASSQDGATGSGANVLTF; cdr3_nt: TGCGCCAGCAGCCAAGATGGAGCTACGGGCTCTGGGGCCAACGTCCTGACTTTC
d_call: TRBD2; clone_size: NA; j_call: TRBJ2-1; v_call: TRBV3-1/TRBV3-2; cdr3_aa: CASSRGLAGRNEQFF; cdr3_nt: TGTGCCAGCAGCCGAGGACTAGCGGGACGAAATGAGCAGTTCTTC
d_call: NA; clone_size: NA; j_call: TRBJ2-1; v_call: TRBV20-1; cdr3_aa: CSASPSLNEQFF; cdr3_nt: TGCAGTGCTAGTCCGTCACTCAATGAGCAGTTCTTC
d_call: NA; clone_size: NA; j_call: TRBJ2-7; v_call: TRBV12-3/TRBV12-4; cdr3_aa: CASGGGDSQYF; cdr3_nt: TGTGCCAGCGGCGGAGGTGATTCTCAGTACTTC
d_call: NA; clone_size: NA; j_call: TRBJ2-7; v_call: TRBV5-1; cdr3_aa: CASSLPGEWDEQYF; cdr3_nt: TGCGCCAGCAGCTTGCCGGGAGAATGGGACGAGCAGTACTTC
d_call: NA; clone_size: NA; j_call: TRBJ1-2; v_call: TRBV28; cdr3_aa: CASSNGMLYGYTF; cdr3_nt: TGTGCCAGCAGCAACGGGATGCTTTATGGCTACACCTTC
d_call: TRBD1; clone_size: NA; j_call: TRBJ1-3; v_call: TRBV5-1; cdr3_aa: CASSPRQGAMRSSGNTIYF; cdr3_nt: TGCGCCAGCAGCCCTCGACAGGGGGCCATGCGGAGTTCTGGAAACACCATATATTTT
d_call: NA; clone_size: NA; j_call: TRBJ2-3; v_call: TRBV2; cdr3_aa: CASSDRTAYTDTQYF; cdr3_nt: TGTGCCAGCAGTGATCGGACAGCCTACACAGATACGCAGTATTTT
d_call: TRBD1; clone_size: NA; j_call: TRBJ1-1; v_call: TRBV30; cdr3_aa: CAWSKGTGGNTEAFF; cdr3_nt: TGTGCCTGGAGCAAGGGGACAGGTGGGAACACTGAAGCTTTCTTT
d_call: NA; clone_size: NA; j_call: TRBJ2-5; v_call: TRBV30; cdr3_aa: CAWSVLAGAETQYF; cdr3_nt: TGTGCCTGGAGTGTATTGGCAGGGGCAGAGACCCAGTACTTC
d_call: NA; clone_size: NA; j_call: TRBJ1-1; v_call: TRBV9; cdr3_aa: CASSVGRGAEAFF; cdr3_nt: TGTGCCAGCAGCGTAGGCAGGGGAGCTGAAGCTTTCTTT
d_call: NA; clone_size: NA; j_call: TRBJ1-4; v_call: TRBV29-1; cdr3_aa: CSGSLSVEKLFF; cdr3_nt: TGCAGCGGGTCCCTAAGTGTTGAAAAACTGTTTTTT
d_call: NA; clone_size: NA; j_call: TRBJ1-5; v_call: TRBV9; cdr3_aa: CASSVGSQPQHF; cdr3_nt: TGTGCCAGCAGCGTAGGTAGTCAGCCCCAGCATTTT
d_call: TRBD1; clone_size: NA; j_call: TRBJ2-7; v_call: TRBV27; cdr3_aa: CASSRPGQTYEQYF; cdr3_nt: TGTGCCAGCAGCCGGCCGGGACAGACCTACGAGCAGTACTTC
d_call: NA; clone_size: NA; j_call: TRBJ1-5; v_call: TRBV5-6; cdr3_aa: CASSLPGDQPQHF; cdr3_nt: TGTGCCAGCAGCTTGCCAGGGGATCAGCCCCAGCATTTT
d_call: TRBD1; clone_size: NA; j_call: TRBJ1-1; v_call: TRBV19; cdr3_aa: CASSHGQGKGGNTEAFF; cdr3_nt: TGTGCCAGTAGTCATGGACAGGGTAAGGGAGGGAACACTGAAGCTTTCTTT
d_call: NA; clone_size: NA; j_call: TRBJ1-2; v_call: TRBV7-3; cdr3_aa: CASSLSVGANYGYTF; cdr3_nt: TGTGCCAGCAGCTTGAGTGTAGGGGCGAACTATGGCTACACCTTC
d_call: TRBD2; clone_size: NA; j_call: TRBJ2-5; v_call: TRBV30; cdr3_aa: CAWTKAGGIETQYF; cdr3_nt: TGTGCCTGGACCAAAGCGGGAGGGATAGAGACCCAGTACTTC
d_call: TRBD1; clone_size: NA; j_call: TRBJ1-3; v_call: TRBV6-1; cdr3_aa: CASSEPPTGEVFGNTIYF; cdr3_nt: TGTGCCAGCAGTGAACCCCCAACAGGGGAGGTTTTTGGAAACACCATATATTTT
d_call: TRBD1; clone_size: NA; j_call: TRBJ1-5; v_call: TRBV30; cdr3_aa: CAWSVTGDQPQHF; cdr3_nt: TGTGCCTGGAGTGTAACAGGGGATCAGCCCCAGCATTTT
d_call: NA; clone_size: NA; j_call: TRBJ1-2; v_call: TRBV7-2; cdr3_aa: CASSKQGPYGYTF; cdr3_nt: TGTGCCAGCAGCAAACAGGGCCCCTATGGCTACACCTTC
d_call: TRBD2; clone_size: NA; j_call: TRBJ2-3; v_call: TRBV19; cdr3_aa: CASSPKTSGKVTDTQYF; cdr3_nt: TGTGCCAGTAGCCCGAAGACTAGCGGGAAAGTCACAGATACGCAGTATTTT